The sequence of this T cell receptor beta chain was determined in a study of T cells in severe cutaneous drug reactions (dated by TCRdb to about 2019). Looking at the study overall: Between the early 2010s and the late 2010s, patients were recruited from Taiwan, Thailand and a European registry network. Only patients with a probable or definite SJS/TEN or DRESS diagnosis by RegiSCAR criteria were enrolled. The culprit drug was assigned using the Naranjo algorithm and the ALDEN drug causality algorithm. Patients in either the acute or the recovery stage provided biological samples, such as blister fluids/cells and PBMC. The study paired bulk TCR sequencing with single-cell sequencing, quantitative PCR validation, functional assays and transgenic mouse experiments. Libraries were prepared using iRepertoire multiplex PCR, and a comparison was cited by the authors in which similar capture of abundant clonotypes was shown across iRepertoire and 5' RACE methods with or without UMI. Summary of the overall study and its limitations: CBZ-SJS/TEN patients showed strongly increased TRBV12-4 usage, with averages of roughly 30% in blister cells and about 5% in PBMC. According to the authors, further study is still needed to determine whether the public TCR generalizes to SJS/TEN caused by other drugs. Although undetectable or scarce in tolerant-control and healthy-donor PBMC, a public TCRbeta CDR3 was found in all seven CBZ-SJS/TEN blister samples, at a mean of about 13%.

For both bulk and single-cell sequencing, libraries were prepared with the iRepertoire multiplex PCR system and TCR subtype-specific primers. Multiplex PCR with primers aimed at the V, D and J gene regions produced the bulk TCR beta libraries. Each sample contributed roughly 100-500 ng of RNA as input for preparing the bulk TCR library. An Illumina MiSeq was used to sequence the bulk TCR beta amplicons. Concerning the study's data processing: Quality control steps removed sample misassignments and low-quality sequencing reads. The CDR3 was defined as the amino acids lying between the Y[YFLI]C motif of the V gene and the [FW]GXGT motif of the J segment. TRBV and TRBJ gene assignments and CDR3 clonotypes followed the IMGT database. Per-sample TRBV expression was normalized to the mean of the same gene in PBMC from nearly 45 healthy donors. TCRdb reprocessed the reads into one record per CDR3 protein sequence, lacking DNA. The V and J calls were not made by the authors but by TCRdb's processing. This specimen's table enumerates tens of thousands of distinct CDR3 sequences. Under 8.5% of the sample is taken by the ten largest.

Sequenced donors were patients with carbamazepine-induced Stevens-Johnson syndrome or toxic epidermal necrolysis (CBZ-SJS/TEN). The peripheral blood repertoires were obtained from CBZ-SJS/TEN patients of Han Chinese origin (five) and European origin (about 6). Next-generation sequencing was used to profile the T cell receptor repertoires of patients with drug-induced severe cutaneous adverse reactions in a search for drug-specific clonotypes. The RNA source was either peripheral blood mononuclear cells or blister cells from skin lesions. In regard to this clonotype: Its antigen is currently not known.

The CDR3, from cysteine to phenylalanine, totals 15 residues. Only the protein is on record. The CDR1 and CDR2 encoded by the germline V gene are SQVTM and ANQGSEA. Sequencing was done on a sample of PBMCs. Rearrangement joined TRBV29-1 to TRBJ1-1; there is no DNA to check the TCRdb D call of TRBD1. The TCR comes from a human donor with toxic epidermal necrolysis, a severe cutaneous drug reaction. The CDR3 here reads CSVSGQTILNTEAFF.